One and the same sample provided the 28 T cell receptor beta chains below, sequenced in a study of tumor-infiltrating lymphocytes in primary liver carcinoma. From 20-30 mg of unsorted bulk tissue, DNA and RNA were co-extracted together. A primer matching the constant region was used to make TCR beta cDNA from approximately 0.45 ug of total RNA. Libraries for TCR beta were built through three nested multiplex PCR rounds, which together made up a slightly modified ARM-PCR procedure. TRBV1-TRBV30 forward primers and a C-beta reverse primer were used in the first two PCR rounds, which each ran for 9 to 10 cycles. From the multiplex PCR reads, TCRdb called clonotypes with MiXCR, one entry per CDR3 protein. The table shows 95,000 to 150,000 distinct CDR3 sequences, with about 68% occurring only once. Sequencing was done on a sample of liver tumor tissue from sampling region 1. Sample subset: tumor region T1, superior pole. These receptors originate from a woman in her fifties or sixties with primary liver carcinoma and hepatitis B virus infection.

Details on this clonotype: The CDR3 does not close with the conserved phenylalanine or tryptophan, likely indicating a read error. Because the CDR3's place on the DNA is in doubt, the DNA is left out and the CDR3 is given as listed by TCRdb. The CDR3 is CASSEVGTEALY. The chain uses TRBV12-3 or TRBV12-4 and TRBJ1-1. With termini counted, the CDR3 has 12 amino acids.

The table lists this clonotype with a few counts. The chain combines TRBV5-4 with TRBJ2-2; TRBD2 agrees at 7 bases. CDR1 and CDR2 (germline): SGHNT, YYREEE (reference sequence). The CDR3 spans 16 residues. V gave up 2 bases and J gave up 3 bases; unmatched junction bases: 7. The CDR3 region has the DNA TGTGCCAGCAGCTTTGGCGGGAGAGGGGACACCGGGGAGCTGTTTTTT. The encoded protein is CASSFGGRGDTGELFF. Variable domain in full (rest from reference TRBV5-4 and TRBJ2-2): ETGVTQSPTHLIKTRGQQVTLRCSSQSGHNTVSWYQQALGQGPQFIFQYYREEENGRGNFPPRFSGLQFPNYSSELNVNALELDDSALYLCASSFGGRGDTGELFFGEGSRLTVL.

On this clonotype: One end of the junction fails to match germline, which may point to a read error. CDR3 sequence: CASSLVVDNSNQPQHF. DNA of the CDR3: TGTGCAAGCAGCTTGGTGGTAGACAATAGCAATCAGCCCCAGCATTTT. V usage is TRBV11-2 and J usage is TRBJ1-5; no clear D. The CDR3 covers 16 residues. The germline V gene encodes CDR1 SGHAT and CDR2 FQNNGV. The complete variable domain, with remaining parts taken from reference TRBV11-2 and TRBJ1-5, reads EAGVAQSPRYKIIEKRQSVAFWCNPISGHATLYWYQQILGQGPKLLIQFQNNGVVDDSQLPKDRFSAERLKGVDSTLKIQPAKLEDSAVYLCASSLVVDNSNQPQHFGDGTRLSIL.

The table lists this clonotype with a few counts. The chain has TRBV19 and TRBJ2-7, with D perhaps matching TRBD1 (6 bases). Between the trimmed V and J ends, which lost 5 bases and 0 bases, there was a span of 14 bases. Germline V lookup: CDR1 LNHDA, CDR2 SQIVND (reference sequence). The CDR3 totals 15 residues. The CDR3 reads CASSFSGESSYEQYF. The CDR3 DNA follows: TGTGCCAGTAGTTTCTCAGGGGAGAGCTCCTACGAGCAGTACTTC.

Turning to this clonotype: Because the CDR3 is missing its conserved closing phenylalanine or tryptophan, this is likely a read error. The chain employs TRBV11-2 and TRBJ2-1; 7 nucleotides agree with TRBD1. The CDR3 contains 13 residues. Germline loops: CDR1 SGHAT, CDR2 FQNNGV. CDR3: CDSTIGQANEQFL. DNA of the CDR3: TGTGACAGCACCATTGGACAGGCCAATGAGCAGTTCTTA.

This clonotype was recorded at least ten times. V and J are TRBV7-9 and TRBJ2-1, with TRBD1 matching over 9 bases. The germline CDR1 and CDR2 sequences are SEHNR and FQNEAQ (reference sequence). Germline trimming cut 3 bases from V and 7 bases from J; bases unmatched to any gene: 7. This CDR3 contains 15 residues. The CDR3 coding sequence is TGTGCCAGCAGCTTCGACAGGGGGAGAGAGAATGAGCAGTTCTTC. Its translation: CASSFDRGRENEQFF.

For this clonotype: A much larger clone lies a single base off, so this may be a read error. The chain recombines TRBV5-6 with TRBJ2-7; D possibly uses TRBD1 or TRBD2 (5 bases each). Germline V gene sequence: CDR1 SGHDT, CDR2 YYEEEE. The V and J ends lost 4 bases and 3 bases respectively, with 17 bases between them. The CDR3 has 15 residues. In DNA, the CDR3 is TGTGCCAGCAGCGCAACGGGACGCCTCAACTACGAGCAGTACTTC. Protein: CASSATGRLNYEQYF.

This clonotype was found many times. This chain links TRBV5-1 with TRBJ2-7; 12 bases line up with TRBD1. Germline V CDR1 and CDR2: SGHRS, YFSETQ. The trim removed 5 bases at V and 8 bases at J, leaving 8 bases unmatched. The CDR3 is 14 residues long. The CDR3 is CASRGQGAPLKQYF. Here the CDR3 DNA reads TGCGCCAGCAGGGGACAGGGGGCCCCTCTTAAGCAGTACTTC. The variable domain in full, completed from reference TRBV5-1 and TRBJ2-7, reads KAGVTQTPRYLIKTRGQQVTLSCSPISGHRSVSWYQQTPGQGLQFLFEYFSETQRNKGNFPGRFSGRQFSNSRSEMNVSTLELGDSALYLCASRGQGAPLKQYFGPGTRLTVT.

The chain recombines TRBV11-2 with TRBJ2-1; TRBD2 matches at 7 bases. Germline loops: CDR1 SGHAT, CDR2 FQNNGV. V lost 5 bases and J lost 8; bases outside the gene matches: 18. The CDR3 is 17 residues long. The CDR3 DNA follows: TGTGCCAGCAGCGCGGGGCTCGGGGACTATATGGCCGATGAGCAGTTCTTC. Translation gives CASSAGLGDYMADEQFF.

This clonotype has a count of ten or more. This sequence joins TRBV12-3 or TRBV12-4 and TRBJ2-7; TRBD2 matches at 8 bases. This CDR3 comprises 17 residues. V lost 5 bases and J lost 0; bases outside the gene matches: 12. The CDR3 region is CASSAPGTRDPSYEQYF. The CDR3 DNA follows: TGTGCCAGCAGTGCCCCCGGGACTAGAGATCCCTCCTACGAGCAGTACTTC.

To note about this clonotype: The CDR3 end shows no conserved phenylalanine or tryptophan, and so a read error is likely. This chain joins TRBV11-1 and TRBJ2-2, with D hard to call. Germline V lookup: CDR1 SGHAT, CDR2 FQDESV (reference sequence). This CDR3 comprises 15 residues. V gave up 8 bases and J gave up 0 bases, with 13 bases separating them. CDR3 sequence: CASGSPLANTGELFL. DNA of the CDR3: TGTGCCAGCGGAAGCCCATTAGCGAACACCGGGGAGCTGTTTCTT.

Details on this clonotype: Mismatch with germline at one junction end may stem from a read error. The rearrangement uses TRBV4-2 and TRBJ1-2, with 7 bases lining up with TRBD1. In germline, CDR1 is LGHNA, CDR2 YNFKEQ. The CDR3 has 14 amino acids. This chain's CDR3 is CASSQAGEGAFYTF. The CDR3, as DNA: TGTGCCAGTAGCCAAGCAGGGGAGGGGGCTTTCTACACCTTC.

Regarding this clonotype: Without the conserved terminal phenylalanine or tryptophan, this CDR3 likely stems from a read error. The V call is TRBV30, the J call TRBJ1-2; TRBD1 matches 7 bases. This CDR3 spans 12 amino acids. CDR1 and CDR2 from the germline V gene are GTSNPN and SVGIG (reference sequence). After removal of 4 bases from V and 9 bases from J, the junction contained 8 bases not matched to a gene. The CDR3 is CAWTKHRGCYTL. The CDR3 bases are TGTGCCTGGACAAAGCACAGGGGTTGCTACACCTTA.

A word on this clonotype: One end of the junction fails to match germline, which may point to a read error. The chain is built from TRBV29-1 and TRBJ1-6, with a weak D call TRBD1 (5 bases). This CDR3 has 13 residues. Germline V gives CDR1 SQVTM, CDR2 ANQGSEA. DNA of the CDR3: TGCAGCGCCGGACATGGTGGGGATTCACCCATCCACTTT. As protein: CSAGHGGDSPIHF.

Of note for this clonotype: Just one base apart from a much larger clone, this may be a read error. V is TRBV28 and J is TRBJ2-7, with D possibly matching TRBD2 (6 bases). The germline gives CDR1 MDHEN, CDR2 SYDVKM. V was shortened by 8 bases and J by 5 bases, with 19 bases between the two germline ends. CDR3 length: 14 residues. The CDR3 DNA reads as TGTGCCAGCTCCACGGGAGACAATATCCACGAGCAGTACTTC. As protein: CASSTGDNIHEQYF.

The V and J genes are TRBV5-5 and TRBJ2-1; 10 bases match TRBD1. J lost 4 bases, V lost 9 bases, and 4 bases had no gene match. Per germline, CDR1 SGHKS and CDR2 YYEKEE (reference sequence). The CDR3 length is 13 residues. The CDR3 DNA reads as TGTGCCACCTGGACAGGGGGATACAATGAGCAGTTCTTC. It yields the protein CATWTGGYNEQFF. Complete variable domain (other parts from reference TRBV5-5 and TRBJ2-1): DAGVTQSPTHLIKTRGQQVTLRCSPISGHKSVSWYQQVLGQGPQFIFQYYEKEERGRGNFPDRFSARQFPNYSSELNVNALLLGDSALYLCATWTGGYNEQFFGPGTRLTVL.

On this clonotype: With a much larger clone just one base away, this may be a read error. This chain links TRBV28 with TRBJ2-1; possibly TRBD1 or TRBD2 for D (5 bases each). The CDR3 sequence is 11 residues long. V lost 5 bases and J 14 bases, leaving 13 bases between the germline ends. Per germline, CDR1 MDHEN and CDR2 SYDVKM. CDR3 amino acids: CASSIEGPEFF. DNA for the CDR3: TGTGCCAGCAGTATAGAGGGGCCGGAGTTCTTC.

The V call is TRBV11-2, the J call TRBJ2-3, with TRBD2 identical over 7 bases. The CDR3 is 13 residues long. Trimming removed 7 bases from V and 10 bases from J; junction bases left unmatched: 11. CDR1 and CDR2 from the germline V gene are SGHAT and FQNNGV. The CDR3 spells CASIYSGLGSQYF. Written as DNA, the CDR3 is TGTGCCAGCATCTATTCAGGACTAGGGTCGCAGTATTTT.

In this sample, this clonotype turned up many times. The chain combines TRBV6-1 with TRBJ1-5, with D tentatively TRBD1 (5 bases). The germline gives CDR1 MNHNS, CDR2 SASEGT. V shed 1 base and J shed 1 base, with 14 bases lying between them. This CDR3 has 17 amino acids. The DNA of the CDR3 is TGTGCCAGCAGTGAAGATTATTGGGGCAACAGCAATCAGCCCCAGCATTTT. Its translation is CASSEDYWGNSNQPQHF.

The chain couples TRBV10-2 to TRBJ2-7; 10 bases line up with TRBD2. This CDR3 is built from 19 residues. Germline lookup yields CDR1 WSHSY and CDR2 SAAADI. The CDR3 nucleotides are TGCACCAACACTCCTTGGGGTAGCGGGAGGAACGGGGCGACCTACGAGCAGTACTTC. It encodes CTNTPWGSGRNGATYEQYF.

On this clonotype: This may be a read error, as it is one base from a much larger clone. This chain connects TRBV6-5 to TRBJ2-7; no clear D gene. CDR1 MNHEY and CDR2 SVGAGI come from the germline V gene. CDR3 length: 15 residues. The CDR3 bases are TGTGCCAGCAGGTCCGGCCCCAACGGGCCCTACGAGCAGTGCTTC. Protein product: CASRSGPNGPYEQCF.

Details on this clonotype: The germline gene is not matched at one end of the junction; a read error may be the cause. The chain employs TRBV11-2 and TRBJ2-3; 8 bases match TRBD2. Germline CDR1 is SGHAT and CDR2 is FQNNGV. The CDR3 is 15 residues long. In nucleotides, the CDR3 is TGTGCCGGCAGCCCTGGGCTAGCGGGCCCAGATACCCAATATTTT. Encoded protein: CAGSPGLAGPDTQYF.

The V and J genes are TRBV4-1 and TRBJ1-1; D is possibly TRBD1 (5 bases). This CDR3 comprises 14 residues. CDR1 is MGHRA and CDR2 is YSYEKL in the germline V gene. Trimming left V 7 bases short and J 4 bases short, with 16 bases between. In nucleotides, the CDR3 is TGCGCCAGCAACCCGTGGCAGGGAGGCACTGAAGCTTTCTTT. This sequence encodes CASNPWQGGTEAFF.

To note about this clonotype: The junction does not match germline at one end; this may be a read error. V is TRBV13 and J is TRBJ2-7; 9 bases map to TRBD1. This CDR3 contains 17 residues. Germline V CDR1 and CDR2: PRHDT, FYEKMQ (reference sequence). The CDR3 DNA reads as TGTTCCAGCAGCCCCTCTCCCCGGGACAGGGCCTCCTACGAGCAGTACTTC. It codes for CSSSPSPRDRASYEQYF.

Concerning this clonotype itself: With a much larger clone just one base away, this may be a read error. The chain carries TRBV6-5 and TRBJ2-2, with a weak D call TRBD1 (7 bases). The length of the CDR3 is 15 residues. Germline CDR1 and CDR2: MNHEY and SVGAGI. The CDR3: CASSYQLQGWGEPFF. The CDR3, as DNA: TGTGCCAGCAGTTACCAGTTACAGGGGTGGGGGGAGCCGTTTTTT.

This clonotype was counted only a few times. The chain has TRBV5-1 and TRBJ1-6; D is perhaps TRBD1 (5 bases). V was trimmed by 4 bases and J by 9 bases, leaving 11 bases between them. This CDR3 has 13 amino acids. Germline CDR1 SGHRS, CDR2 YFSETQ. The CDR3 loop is CASSLRTSSPLHF. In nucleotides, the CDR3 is TGCGCCAGCAGCCTCCGGACATCTTCACCCCTCCACTTT.

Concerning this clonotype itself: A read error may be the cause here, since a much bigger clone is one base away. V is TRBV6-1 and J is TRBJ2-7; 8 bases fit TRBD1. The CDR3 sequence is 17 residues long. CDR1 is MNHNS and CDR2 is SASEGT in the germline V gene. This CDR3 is CASSKKLGTGSTHEQHF. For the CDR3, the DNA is TGTGCCAGCAGTAAAAAGCTCGGGACAGGTAGCACCCACGAGCAGCACTTC.

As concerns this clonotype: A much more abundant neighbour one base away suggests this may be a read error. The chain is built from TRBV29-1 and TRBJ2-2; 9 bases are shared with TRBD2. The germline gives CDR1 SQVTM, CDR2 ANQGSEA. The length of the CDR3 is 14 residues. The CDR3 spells CSVDSSGMTGELLF. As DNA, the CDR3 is TGCAGCGTTGACTCTAGCGGGATGACCGGGGAGCTGCTTTTT.